One T cell receptor beta chain is described in this entry. This specimen comes from a study of blood T cell repertoires in COVID-19. Study context: Samples of COVID-19 (acute and convalescent) were obtained from the United States, Italy and Spain. PBMCs, B-cell-depleted T cells, or T cells provided the cDNA or gDNA that made up the material.

Original processing notes: Estimation of nucleated cell counts was performed using reference gene primer amplification. The table came from immunoSEQ multiplex PCR; TCRdb's copy has only in-frame clones and leaves some out. The V and J calls and the clone size are those of that table, but D and trimming were determined from the DNA. Seen here are around 68,000 clones, roughly 90% observed once, and the top ten hold around 6.3%. Germline lookup yields CDR1 MNHEY and CDR2 SVGAGI. J lost 4 bases, V lost 11 bases, and 10 bases had no gene match. The CDR3 contains 13 residues. This sequence joins TRBV6-5 and TRBJ1-1, with 7 bases that match TRBD1. What was sequenced was peripheral blood. The origin of this receptor is a woman between 45 and 60 years old with acute or convalescent COVID-19. CDR3 residues: CACYRGTGTEAFF. The CDR3, as DNA: TGTGCCTGCTACAGGGGTACGGGCACTGAAGCTTTCTTT.